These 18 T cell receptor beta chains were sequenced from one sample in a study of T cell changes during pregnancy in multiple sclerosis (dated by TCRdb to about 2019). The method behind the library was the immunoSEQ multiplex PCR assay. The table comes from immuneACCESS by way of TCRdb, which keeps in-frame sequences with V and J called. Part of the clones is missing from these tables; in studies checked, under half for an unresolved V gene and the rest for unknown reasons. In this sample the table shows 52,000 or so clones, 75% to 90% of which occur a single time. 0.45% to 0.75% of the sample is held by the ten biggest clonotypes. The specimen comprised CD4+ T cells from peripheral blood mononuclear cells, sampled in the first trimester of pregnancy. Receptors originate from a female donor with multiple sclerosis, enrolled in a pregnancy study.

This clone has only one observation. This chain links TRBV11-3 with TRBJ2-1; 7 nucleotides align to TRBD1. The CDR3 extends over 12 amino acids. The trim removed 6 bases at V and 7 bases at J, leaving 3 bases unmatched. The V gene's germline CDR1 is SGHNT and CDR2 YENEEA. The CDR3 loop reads CASRTGQNEQFF. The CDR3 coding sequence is TGTGCCAGCAGGACGGGACAGAATGAGCAGTTCTTC.

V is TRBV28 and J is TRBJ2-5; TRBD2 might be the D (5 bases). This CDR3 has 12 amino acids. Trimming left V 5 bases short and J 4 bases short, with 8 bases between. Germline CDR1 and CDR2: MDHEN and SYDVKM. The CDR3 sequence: CASSPRVETQYF. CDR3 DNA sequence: TGTGCCAGCAGTCCGAGGGTAGAGACCCAGTACTTC.

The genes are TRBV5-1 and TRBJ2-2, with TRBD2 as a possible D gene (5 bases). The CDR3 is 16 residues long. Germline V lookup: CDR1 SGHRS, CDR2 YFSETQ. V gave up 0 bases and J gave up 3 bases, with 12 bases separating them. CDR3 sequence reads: CASSLVGSEYTGELFF. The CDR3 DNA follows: TGCGCCAGCAGCTTGGTAGGTAGCGAATACACCGGGGAGCTGTTTTTT.

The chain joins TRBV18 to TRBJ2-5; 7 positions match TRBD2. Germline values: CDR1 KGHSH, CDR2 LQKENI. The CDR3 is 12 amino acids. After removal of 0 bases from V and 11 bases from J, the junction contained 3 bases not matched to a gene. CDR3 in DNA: TGTGCCAGCTCACCACCGGCGGGGGAGCAGTACTTC. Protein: CASSPPAGEQYF. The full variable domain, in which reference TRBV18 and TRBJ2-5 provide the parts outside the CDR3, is NAGVMQNPRHLVRRRGQEARLRCSPMKGHSHVYWYRQLPEEGLKFMVYLQKENIIDESGMPKERFSAEFPKEGPSILRIQQVVRGDSAAYFCASSPPAGEQYFGPGTRLLVL.

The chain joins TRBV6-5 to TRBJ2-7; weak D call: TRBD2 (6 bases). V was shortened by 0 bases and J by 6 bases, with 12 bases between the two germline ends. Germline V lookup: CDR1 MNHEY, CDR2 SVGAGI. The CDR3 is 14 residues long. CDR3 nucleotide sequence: TGTGCCAGCAGTTACTCGACTAGAAGCGTCGAGCAGTACTTC. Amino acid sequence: CASSYSTRSVEQYF.

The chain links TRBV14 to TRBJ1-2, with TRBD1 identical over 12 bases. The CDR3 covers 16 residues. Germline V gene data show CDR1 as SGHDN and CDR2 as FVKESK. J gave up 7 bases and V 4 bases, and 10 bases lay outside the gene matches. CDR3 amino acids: CASSPGQGALRSGYTF. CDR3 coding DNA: TGTGCCAGCAGCCCGGGACAGGGGGCGCTTAGGTCTGGCTACACCTTC.

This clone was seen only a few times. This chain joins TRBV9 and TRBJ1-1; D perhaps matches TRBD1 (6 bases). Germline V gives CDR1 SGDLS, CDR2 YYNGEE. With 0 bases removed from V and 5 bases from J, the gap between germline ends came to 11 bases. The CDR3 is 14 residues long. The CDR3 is CASSVAGRGTEAFF. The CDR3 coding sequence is TGTGCCAGCAGCGTAGCGGGGAGGGGGACTGAAGCTTTCTTT.

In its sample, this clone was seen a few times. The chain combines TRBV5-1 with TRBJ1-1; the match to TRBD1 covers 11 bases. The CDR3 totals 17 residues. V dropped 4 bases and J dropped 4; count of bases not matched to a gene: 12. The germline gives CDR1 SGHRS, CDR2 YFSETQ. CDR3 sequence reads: CASSAGWTGGTATEAFF. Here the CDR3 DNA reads TGCGCCAGCAGCGCGGGGTGGACAGGGGGCACGGCCACTGAAGCTTTCTTT.

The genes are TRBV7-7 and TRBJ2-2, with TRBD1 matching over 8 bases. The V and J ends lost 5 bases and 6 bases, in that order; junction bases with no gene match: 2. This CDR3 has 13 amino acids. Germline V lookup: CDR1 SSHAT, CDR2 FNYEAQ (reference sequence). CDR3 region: CASSPTGAGELFF. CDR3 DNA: TGTGCCAGCAGCCCGACAGGGGCCGGGGAGCTGTTTTTT.

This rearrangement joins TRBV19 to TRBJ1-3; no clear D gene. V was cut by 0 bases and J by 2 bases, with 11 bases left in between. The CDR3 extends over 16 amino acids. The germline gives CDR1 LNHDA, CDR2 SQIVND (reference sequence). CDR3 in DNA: TGTGCCAGTAGTATAGATCGCAGTGGAGCTGGAAACACCATATATTTT. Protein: CASSIDRSGAGNTIYF.

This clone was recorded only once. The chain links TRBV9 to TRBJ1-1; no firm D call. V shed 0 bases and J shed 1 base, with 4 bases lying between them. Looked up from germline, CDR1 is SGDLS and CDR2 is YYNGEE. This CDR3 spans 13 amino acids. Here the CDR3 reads CASSVGENTEAFF. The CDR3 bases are TGTGCCAGCAGCGTAGGAGAGAACACTGAAGCTTTCTTT. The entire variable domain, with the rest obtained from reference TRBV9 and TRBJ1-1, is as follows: DSGVTQTPKHLITATGQRVTLRCSPRSGDLSVYWYQQSLDQGLQFLIQYYNGEERAKGNILERFSAQQFPDLHSELNLSSLELGDSALYFCASSVGENTEAFFGQGTRLTVV.

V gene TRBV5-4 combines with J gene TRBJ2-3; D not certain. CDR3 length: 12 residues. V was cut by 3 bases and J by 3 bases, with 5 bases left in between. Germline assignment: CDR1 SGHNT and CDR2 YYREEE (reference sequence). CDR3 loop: CASSSYTDTQYF. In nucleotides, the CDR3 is TGTGCCAGCAGCTCTTATACAGATACGCAGTATTTT. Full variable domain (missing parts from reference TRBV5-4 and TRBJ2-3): ETGVTQSPTHLIKTRGQQVTLRCSSQSGHNTVSWYQQALGQGPQFIFQYYREEENGRGNFPPRFSGLQFPNYSSELNVNALELDDSALYLCASSSYTDTQYFGPGTRLTVL.

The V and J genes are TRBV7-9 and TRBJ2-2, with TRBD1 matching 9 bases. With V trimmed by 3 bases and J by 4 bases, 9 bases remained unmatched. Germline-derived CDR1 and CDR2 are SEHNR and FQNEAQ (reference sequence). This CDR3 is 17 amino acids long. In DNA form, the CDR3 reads TGTGCCAGCAGCTTCTTTCTAGGGACAGGGTCCACCGGGGAGCTGTTTTTT. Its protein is CASSFFLGTGSTGELFF.

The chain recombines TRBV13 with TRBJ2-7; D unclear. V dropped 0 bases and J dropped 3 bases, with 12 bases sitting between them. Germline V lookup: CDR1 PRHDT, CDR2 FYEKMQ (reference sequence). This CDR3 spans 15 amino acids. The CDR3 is CASSLGGRNFYEQYF. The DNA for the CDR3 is TGTGCCAGCAGCTTAGGGGGCCGGAACTTCTACGAGCAGTACTTC.

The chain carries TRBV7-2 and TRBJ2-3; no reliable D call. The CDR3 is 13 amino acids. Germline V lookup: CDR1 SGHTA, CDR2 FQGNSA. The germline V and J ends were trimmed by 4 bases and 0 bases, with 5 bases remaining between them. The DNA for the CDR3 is TGTGCCAGCAGCTCGACTAGCACAGATACGCAGTATTTT. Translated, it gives CASSSTSTDTQYF.

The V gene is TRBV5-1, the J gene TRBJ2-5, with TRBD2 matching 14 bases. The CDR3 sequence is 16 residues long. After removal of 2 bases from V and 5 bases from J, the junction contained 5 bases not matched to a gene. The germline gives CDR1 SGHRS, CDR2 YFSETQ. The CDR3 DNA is TGCGCCAGCAGCTTAGGGACTAGCGGGAGCCGGGAGACCCAGTACTTC. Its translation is CASSLGTSGSRETQYF.

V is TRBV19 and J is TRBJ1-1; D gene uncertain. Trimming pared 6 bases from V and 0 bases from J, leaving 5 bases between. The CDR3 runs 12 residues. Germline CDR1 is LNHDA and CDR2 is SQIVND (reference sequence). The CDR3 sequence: CASSFLNTEAFF. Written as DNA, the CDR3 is TGTGCCAGTAGCTTTCTGAACACTGAAGCTTTCTTT. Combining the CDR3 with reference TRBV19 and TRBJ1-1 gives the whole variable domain DGGITQSPKYLFRKEGQNVTLSCEQNLNHDAMYWYRQDPGQGLRLIYYSQIVNDFQKGDIAEGYSVSREKKESFPLTVTSAQKNPTAFYLCASSFLNTEAFFGQGTRLTVV.

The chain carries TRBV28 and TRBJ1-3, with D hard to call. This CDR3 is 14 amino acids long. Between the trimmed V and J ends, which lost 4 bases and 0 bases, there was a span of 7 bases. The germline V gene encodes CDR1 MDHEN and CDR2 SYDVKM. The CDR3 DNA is TGTGCCAGCAGTTCAACAGTCTCTGGAAACACCATATATTTT. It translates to CASSSTVSGNTIYF.